The present TCR beta chain was sequenced within a study of cytomegalovirus exposure and HLA in healthy donors. Looked up from germline, CDR1 is SGHVS and CDR2 is FNYEAQ. Trimming shortened V by 11 bases and J by 2 bases, and 15 bases separated the two germline ends. This CDR3 is built from 13 residues. The study ran its PCR with 60 Vbeta and 13 Jbeta primers. The protocol was immunoSEQ multiplex PCR, while the TCRdb copy is restricted to in-frame clones and leaves out a portion. Counted here are 120,000 or so clones, about 74% occurring once; the ten biggest clones make up 2.7%. This clone has a single count.

This clonotype was sampled from a woman in her thirties or forties in good health and CMV-seropositive. The chain employs TRBV7-6 and TRBJ2-5, with D perhaps TRBD2 (5 bases). Material for sequencing was PBMCs. CDR3 sequence (DNA): TGTGCCGTGTACGGAGCGGATCAAGAGACCCAGTACTTC. Its translation is CAVYGADQETQYF.